This TCR beta chain emerged from a study of human versus mouse CDR3 diversity and MHC coevolution. Germline-derived CDR1 and CDR2 are SGHTA and FQGNSA. V lost 2 bases and J lost 5, with 12 bases in between. The length of the CDR3 is 15 residues. TCRdb's copy holds only in-frame clones and misses some; the assay was immunoSEQ multiplex PCR. Of approximately 81,000 clones listed, 93% are singletons. This sequence originates from a person aged 25-75 years in good health. Source material: naive CD4+ T cells from blood. Subset in this sample: CD45RO-negative CD62L-positive naive CD4 T cells. The genes are TRBV7-2 and TRBJ2-2; D is unresolved. The CDR3 region has the DNA TGTGCCAGCAGCTTAATCGATGGGCAGACCGGGGAGCTGTTTTTT. The encoded protein is CASSLIDGQTGELFF.